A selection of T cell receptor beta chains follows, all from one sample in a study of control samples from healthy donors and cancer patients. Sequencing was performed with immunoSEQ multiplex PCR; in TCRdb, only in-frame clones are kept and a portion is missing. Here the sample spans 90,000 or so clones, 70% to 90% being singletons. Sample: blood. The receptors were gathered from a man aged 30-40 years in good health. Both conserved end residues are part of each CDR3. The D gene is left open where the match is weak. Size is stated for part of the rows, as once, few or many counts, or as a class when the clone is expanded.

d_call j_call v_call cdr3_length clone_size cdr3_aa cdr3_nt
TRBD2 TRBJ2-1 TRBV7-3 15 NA CASSSGTSIGNEQFF TGTGCCAGCAGTTCCGGGACTAGCATCGGCAATGAGCAGTTCTTC
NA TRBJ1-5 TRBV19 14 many CASTDRHSNQPQHF TGTGCCAGTACCGACAGACACTCGAATCAGCCCCAGCATTTT
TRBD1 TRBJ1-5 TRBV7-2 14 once CASSDRQGGQPQHF TGTGCCAGCAGCGATCGACAGGGAGGTCAGCCCCAGCATTTT
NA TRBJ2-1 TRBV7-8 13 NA CASSGRTENQQFF TGTGCCAGCAGCGGTCGTACAGAAAATCAGCAGTTCTTC
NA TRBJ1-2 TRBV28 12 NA CASEAGSNGYTF TGTGCCAGCGAGGCAGGGAGTAATGGCTACACCTTC
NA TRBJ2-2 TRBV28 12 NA CASSLVSGELFF TGTGCCAGCAGTTTAGTCTCCGGGGAGCTGTTTTTT
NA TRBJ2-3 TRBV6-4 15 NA CASSDTGEGTDTQYF TGTGCCAGCAGTGACACCGGGGAGGGCACAGATACGCAGTATTTT
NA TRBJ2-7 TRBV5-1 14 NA CASSYDWGVVEQYF TGCGCCAGCAGCTACGACTGGGGGGTAGTCGAGCAGTACTTC
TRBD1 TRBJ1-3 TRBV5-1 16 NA CASSLYGTGTGNTIYF TGCGCCAGCAGCTTGTACGGGACAGGGACAGGAAACACCATATATTTT
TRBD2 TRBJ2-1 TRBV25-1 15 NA CASSELAGGTGEQFF TGTGCCAGCAGTGAATTAGCGGGGGGTACGGGTGAGCAGTTCTTC
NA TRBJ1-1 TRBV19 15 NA CASSIFAGRHTEAFF TGTGCCAGTAGTATATTCGCAGGGAGGCACACTGAAGCTTTCTTT
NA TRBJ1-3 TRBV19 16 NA CASSFKGGSSGNTIYF TGTGCCAGTAGTTTCAAGGGGGGCTCCTCTGGAAACACCATATATTTT
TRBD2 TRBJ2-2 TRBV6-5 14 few CASSKTGGAGELFF TGTGCCAGCAGTAAGACTGGGGGGGCCGGGGAGCTGTTTTTT
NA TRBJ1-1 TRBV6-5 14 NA CASTRIGGPTEAFF TGTGCCAGCACCCGAATAGGGGGTCCCACTGAAGCTTTCTTT
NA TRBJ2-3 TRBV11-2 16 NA CASSGTGTSRTDTQYF TGTGCCAGCAGCGGGACCGGGACTTCTCGCACAGATACGCAGTATTTT
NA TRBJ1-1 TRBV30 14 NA CAWSEGGWGTEAFF TGTGCCTGGAGTGAAGGGGGTTGGGGCACTGAAGCTTTCTTT
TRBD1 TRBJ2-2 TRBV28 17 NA CASSYPTGKANTGELFF TGTGCCAGCAGTTACCCGACAGGGAAGGCGAACACCGGGGAGCTGTTTTTT
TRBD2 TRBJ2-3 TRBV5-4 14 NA CASSRTSGGDTQYF TGTGCCAGCAGCCGGACTAGCGGGGGTGATACGCAGTATTTT
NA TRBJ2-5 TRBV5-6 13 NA CASSGLGQETQYF TGTGCCAGCAGCGGACTCGGCCAAGAGACCCAGTACTTC
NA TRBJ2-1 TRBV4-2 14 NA CASSQVGRNNEQFF TGTGCCAGCAGCCAAGTAGGGCGGAACAATGAGCAGTTCTTC
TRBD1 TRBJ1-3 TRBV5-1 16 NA CASSLATGGSGNTIYF TGCGCCAGCAGCTTGGCTACAGGGGGCTCTGGAAACACCATATATTTT
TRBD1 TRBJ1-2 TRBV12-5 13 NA CASGYPQGYGYTF TGTGCTAGTGGTTACCCACAGGGGTATGGCTACACCTTC
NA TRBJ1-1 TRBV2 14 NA CASIIMTGNTEAFF TGTGCCAGCATTATCATGACAGGGAACACTGAAGCTTTCTTT
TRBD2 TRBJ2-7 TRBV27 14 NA CASSSAGGPREQYF TGTGCCAGCAGTTCGGCGGGGGGGCCTCGCGAGCAGTACTTC
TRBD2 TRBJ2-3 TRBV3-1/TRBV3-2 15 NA CASSQGSSGGDTQYF TGTGCCAGCAGCCAAGGATCCAGCGGGGGGGATACGCAGTATTTT
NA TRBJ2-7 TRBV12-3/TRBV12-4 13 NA CASSGDTSYEQYF TGTGCCAGCAGCGGGGACACTTCCTACGAGCAGTACTTC
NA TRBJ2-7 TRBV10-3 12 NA CASKGSSYEQYF TGTGCCTCCAAAGGAAGCTCCTACGAGCAGTACTTC
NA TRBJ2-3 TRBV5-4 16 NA CASSWRPGQVTDTQYF TGTGCCAGCAGCTGGAGACCGGGACAAGTCACAGATACGCAGTATTTT
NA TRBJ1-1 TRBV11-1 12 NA CASSDSYTEAFF TGTGCCAGCAGCGATAGCTACACTGAAGCTTTCTTT
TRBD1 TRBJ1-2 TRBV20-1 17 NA CSASIGTGQDYSYGYTF TGCAGTGCTAGTATCGGGACAGGGCAGGACTATAGCTATGGCTACACCTTC
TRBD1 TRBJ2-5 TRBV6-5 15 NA CASSQDRGRKETQYF TGTGCCAGCAGTCAGGACAGGGGGCGGAAGGAGACCCAGTACTTC
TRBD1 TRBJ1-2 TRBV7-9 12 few CASSWGTEGYTF TGTGCCAGCAGCTGGGGGACAGAAGGCTACACCTTC
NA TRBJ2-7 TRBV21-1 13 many CASSIPSEDEQYF TGTGCCAGCAGCATCCCCAGTGAGGACGAGCAGTACTTC
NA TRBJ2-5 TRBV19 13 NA CASGRGAQETQYF TGTGCCAGTGGTCGGGGGGCCCAAGAGACCCAGTACTTC
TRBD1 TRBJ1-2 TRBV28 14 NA CASSPPDREYGYTF TGTGCCAGCAGTCCCCCCGACAGGGAGTATGGCTACACCTTC
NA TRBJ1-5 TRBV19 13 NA CASSLDRTQPQHF TGTGCCAGTTCCCTCGACAGGACGCAGCCCCAGCATTTT
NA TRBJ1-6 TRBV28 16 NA CASRRRSAAENSPLHF TGTGCCAGCAGACGCCGATCGGCAGCGGAGAATTCACCCCTCCACTTT
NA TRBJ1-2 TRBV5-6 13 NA CASRTLANYGYTF TGTGCCAGCAGGACCCTGGCTAACTATGGCTACACCTTC
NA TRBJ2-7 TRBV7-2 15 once CASSLDGAGVYEQYF TGTGCCAGCAGCTTAGACGGCGCAGGCGTCTACGAGCAGTACTTC
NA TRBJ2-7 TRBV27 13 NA CASSWGRAYEQYF TGTGCCAGCAGTTGGGGTCGGGCCTACGAGCAGTACTTC
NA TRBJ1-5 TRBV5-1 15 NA CASSLDGQPNQPQHF TGCGCCAGCAGCTTAGACGGACAGCCTAATCAGCCCCAGCATTTT
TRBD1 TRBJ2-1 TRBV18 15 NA CASRLTGDPGNEQFF TGTGCCAGCCGCCTAACAGGGGATCCAGGCAATGAGCAGTTCTTC
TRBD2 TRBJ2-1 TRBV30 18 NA CAWSVFIAGVSSYNEQFF TGTGCCTGGAGTGTATTCATTGCGGGGGTGAGCTCCTACAATGAGCAGTTCTTC
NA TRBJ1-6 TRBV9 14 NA CASSSSSYNSPLHF TGTGCCAGCAGTTCGAGCTCCTATAATTCACCCCTCCACTTT
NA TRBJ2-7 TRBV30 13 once CAWSVTGYGEQYF TGTGCCTGGAGTGTAACAGGGTACGGCGAGCAGTACTTC
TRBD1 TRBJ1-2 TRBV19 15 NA CASSMGQGPFYGYTF TGTGCCAGTAGTATGGGACAGGGTCCTTTCTATGGCTACACCTTC
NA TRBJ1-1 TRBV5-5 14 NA CASSLGSGATEAFF TGTGCCAGCAGCTTAGGTTCGGGGGCGACTGAAGCTTTCTTT
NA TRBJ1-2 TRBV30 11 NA CAWIRDESYTF TGTGCCTGGATTCGGGACGAGAGCTACACCTTC
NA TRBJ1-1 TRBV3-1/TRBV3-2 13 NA CASSQSPGTEAFF TGTGCCAGCAGCCAATCCCCCGGGACTGAAGCTTTCTTT
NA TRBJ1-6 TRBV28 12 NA CASRFPGSPLHF TGTGCCAGCAGGTTTCCGGGCTCACCCCTCCACTTT
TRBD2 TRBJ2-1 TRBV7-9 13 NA CASSLKRGPQQFF TGTGCCAGCAGCTTAAAGCGGGGACCTCAGCAGTTCTTC
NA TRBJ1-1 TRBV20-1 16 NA CSASPRGAVGSTEAFF TGCAGTGCTAGTCCCCGGGGGGCGGTGGGTAGCACTGAAGCTTTCTTT
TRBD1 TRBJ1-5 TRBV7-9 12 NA CASTRGEQPQHF TGTGCCAGCACCAGGGGGGAACAGCCCCAGCATTTT
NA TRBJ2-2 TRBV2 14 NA CASSPGRVSGELFF TGTGCCAGCTCCCCCGGGCGGGTTTCCGGGGAGCTGTTTTTT
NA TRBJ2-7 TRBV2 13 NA CASSFVMSAEQYF TGTGCCAGCAGTTTCGTTATGAGCGCCGAGCAGTACTTC
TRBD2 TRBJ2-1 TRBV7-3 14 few CASSASGTYNEQFF TGTGCCAGCAGTGCTAGCGGGACCTACAATGAGCAGTTCTTC
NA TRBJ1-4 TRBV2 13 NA CASTFRWGGELFF TGTGCCAGCACGTTTAGGTGGGGAGGTGAACTGTTTTTT
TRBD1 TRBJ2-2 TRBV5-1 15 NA CASSLGDRRIGELFF TGCGCCAGCAGCTTGGGGGACAGGAGGATCGGGGAGCTGTTTTTT
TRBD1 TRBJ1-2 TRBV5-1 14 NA CASSSTGTGAGYTF TGCGCCAGCAGCTCAACCGGGACAGGGGCAGGCTACACCTTC
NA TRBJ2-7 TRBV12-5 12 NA CAGFRTSYEQYF TGTGCCGGATTCCGGACCTCCTACGAGCAGTACTTC